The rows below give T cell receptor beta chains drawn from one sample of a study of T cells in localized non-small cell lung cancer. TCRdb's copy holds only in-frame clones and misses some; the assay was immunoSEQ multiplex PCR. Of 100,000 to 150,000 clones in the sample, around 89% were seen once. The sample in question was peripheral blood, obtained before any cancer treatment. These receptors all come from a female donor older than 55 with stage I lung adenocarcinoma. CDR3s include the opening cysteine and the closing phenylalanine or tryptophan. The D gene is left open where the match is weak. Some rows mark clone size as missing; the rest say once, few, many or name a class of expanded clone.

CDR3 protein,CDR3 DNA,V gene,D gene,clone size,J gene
CASSPFGPGLAGDEQFF,-,TRBV18,-,-,TRBJ2-1
CATSRGRLANEKLFF,TGTGCCACCAGCAGAGGGAGACTAGCTAATGAAAAACTGTTTTTT,TRBV15,-,-,TRBJ1-4
CASSNPGTGASGANVLTF,TGTGCCAGCAGTAATCCCGGGACAGGGGCCTCTGGGGCCAACGTCCTGACTTTC,TRBV2,TRBD1,once,TRBJ2-6
CASGRTVNTEAFF,TGTGCCAGTGGCCGGACAGTGAACACTGAAGCTTTCTTT,TRBV11-2,-,-,TRBJ1-1
CASSAPGDTEAFF,TGTGCCAGCAGTGCCCCGGGAGACACTGAAGCTTTCTTT,TRBV2,-,few,TRBJ1-1
CASSLVAGGLYEQYF,TGCGCCAGCAGCTTGGTGGCGGGAGGTCTATACGAGCAGTACTTC,TRBV5-1,TRBD2,once,TRBJ2-7
CASRQRPGITGELFF,TGTGCCAGCAGACAACGACCAGGGATTACCGGGGAGCTGTTTTTT,TRBV27,-,-,TRBJ2-2
CASRTGQGGVDTQYF,TGTGCCAGCAGGACAGGACAGGGAGGGGTAGATACGCAGTATTTT,TRBV6-6,-,once,TRBJ2-3
CASSFGLAGYNEQFF,TGTGCCAGCAGTTTTGGGCTAGCGGGGTACAATGAGCAGTTCTTC,TRBV27,TRBD2,-,TRBJ2-1
CASSLEGYGYTF,TGCGCCAGCAGCTTGGAGGGCTATGGCTACACCTTC,TRBV5-1,-,-,TRBJ1-2
CASSTSGTGFNEQFF,TGCGCCAGCAGCACGTCCGGGACAGGCTTTAATGAGCAGTTCTTC,TRBV5-1,TRBD1,-,TRBJ2-1
CASTYREGETQYF,TGTGCCAGCACCTACCGGGAGGGAGAGACCCAGTACTTC,TRBV2,TRBD2,once,TRBJ2-5
CASSEAHRLHSYNEQFF,TGTGCCAGCAGTGAAGCGCATCGGCTTCACTCCTACAATGAGCAGTTCTTC,TRBV2,-,-,TRBJ2-1
CASSLSRTGTYEQYF,TGTGCCAGCAGTTTATCCCGGACAGGAACCTACGAGCAGTACTTC,TRBV28,TRBD1,-,TRBJ2-7
CAISEQSGTEAFF,TGTGCCATCAGTGAGCAAAGTGGAACTGAAGCTTTCTTT,TRBV10-3,-,-,TRBJ1-1
CASSLLGSAQHF,TGTGCCAGCAGTTTATTAGGCTCGGCCCAGCATTTT,TRBV28,-,-,TRBJ1-5
CASRGGGDEQYF,TGTGCCAGCAGAGGAGGGGGAGACGAGCAGTACTTC,TRBV6-5,-,-,TRBJ2-7
CASNRLASLANEQFF,TGTGCCAGCAACCGACTAGCGTCCCTGGCAAATGAGCAGTTCTTC,TRBV11-2,TRBD2,once,TRBJ2-1
CASSPDGGRSDTQYF,TGTGCCAGCAGCCCCGACGGGGGGAGATCAGATACGCAGTATTTT,TRBV7-9,TRBD2,-,TRBJ2-3
CSAGEPYEQYF,TGCAGCGCCGGAGAGCCCTACGAGCAGTACTTC,TRBV29-1,-,few,TRBJ2-7
CASTPSAGANVLTF,TGTGCCAGCACCCCCTCCGCTGGGGCCAACGTCCTGACTTTC,TRBV28,-,-,TRBJ2-6
CASSYGVQETQYF,TGTGCCAGCAGTTATGGGGTACAAGAGACCCAGTACTTC,TRBV2,-,-,TRBJ2-5
CASTESGGRTDTQYF,TGTGCCAGCACTGAATCGGGGGGTAGAACAGATACGCAGTATTTT,TRBV6-1,TRBD2,once,TRBJ2-3
CSVEEGGQPQHF,TGCAGCGTTGAAGAGGGCGGTCAGCCCCAGCATTTT,TRBV29-1,-,few,TRBJ1-5
CASRTGQSPNEQYF,TGTGCCAGCAGGACGGGGCAATCGCCTAACGAGCAGTACTTC,TRBV28,-,-,TRBJ2-7
CASSPQGPDTQYF,TGTGCCAGCAGCCCTCAGGGCCCAGATACGCAGTATTTT,TRBV5-6,-,-,TRBJ2-3
CASSGTSGSNEQYF,TGCGCCAGCAGTGGGACTAGCGGGAGCAACGAGCAGTACTTC,TRBV5-1,TRBD2,-,TRBJ2-7
CASNSGVGANVLTF,TGTGCCAGCAATTCCGGGGTCGGGGCCAACGTCCTGACTTTC,TRBV28,-,-,TRBJ2-6
CRALPLAGDSDTQYF,TGCAGGGCTCTCCCCCTAGCGGGAGACTCAGATACGCAGTATTTT,TRBV29-1,TRBD2,-,TRBJ2-3
CASSPDRGWAETQYF,TGTGCCAGCAGTCCTGACAGGGGTTGGGCGGAGACCCAGTACTTC,TRBV27,TRBD1,-,TRBJ2-5
CASSVAHGRPPYNEQFF,TGTGCCAGCAGCGTAGCTCACGGGAGGCCCCCCTACAATGAGCAGTTCTTC,TRBV9,TRBD2,-,TRBJ2-1
CASIQGRTDTQYF,TGTGCCAGCATCCAGGGCCGGACAGATACGCAGTATTTT,TRBV28,-,-,TRBJ2-3
CASSLPPRLAGPTGELFF,TGTGCCAGCAGTCTCCCCCCGAGACTAGCGGGCCCGACCGGGGAGCTGTTTTTT,TRBV7-9,TRBD2,-,TRBJ2-2
CATQREGEKLFF,TGTGCCACCCAACGTGAGGGGGAAAAACTGTTTTTT,TRBV15,-,-,TRBJ1-4
CASSPMTDTQYF,TGTGCCAGCTCACCGATGACAGATACGCAGTATTTT,TRBV18,-,once,TRBJ2-3
CASSPLSSGRTDTQYF,TGTGCCAGCAGTCCCCTGTCGAGCGGGAGGACAGATACGCAGTATTTT,TRBV28,TRBD2,-,TRBJ2-3
CASRWTSGTGELFF,TGTGCCAGCAGATGGACTAGCGGGACCGGGGAGCTGTTTTTT,TRBV6-1,TRBD2,-,TRBJ2-2
CATATSGSYNEQFF,TGTGCCACCGCTACTAGCGGCTCCTACAATGAGCAGTTCTTC,TRBV10-3,TRBD2,-,TRBJ2-1
CASRHKGSTNEKLFF,TGTGCCAGCAGGCATAAGGGGTCCACAAATGAAAAACTGTTTTTT,TRBV6-1,-,-,TRBJ1-4
CAITGAENSPLHF,TGTGCCATAACCGGGGCTGAGAACTCACCCCTCCACTTT,TRBV10-3,-,-,TRBJ1-6
CASSEFGSSYEQYF,TGTGCCAGCAGTGAATTTGGCAGCTCCTACGAGCAGTACTTC,TRBV2,-,once,TRBJ2-7
CASSPGVTYEQYF,TGTGCCAGCAGCCCAGGGGTCACCTACGAGCAGTACTTC,TRBV7-6,-,-,TRBJ2-7
CASSLNIGTQETQYF,TGTGCCAGCAGTTTAAATATTGGCACCCAAGAGACCCAGTACTTC,TRBV28,-,-,TRBJ2-5
CASSKGELYNEQFF,TGCGCCAGCTCCAAGGGGGAGCTATACAATGAGCAGTTCTTC,TRBV5-1,-,-,TRBJ2-1
CASSESGRASYEQYF,TGTGCCAGCAGTGAATCTGGGCGGGCTTCATACGAGCAGTACTTC,TRBV25-1,-,once,TRBJ2-7
CASSAKIAGTYEQYF,TGTGCCAGCAGCGCCAAAATAGCGGGAACCTACGAGCAGTACTTC,TRBV9,TRBD2,-,TRBJ2-7
CASSLAVAGGIDEQYF,TGTGCCAGCAGCTTGGCGGTAGCGGGAGGGATCGACGAGCAGTACTTC,TRBV5-6,TRBD2,-,TRBJ2-7
CASSLVGYTEAFF,TGTGCCAGCAGCTTGGTTGGTTACACTGAAGCTTTCTTT,TRBV5-4,-,-,TRBJ1-1
CASSQDLTGVGYGYTF,TGCGCCAGCAGCCAAGACCTCACAGGGGTCGGGTATGGCTACACCTTC,TRBV4-1,TRBD1,-,TRBJ1-2
CASSPHGRAPTFLPNEKLFF,TGTGCCAGCAGCCCCCACGGCAGGGCCCCCACGTTTTTGCCTAATGAAAAACTGTTTTTT,TRBV7-3,-,-,TRBJ1-4
CASSYLAGTSTDTQYF,TGTGCCAGCAGTTACTTAGCGGGAACTAGCACAGATACGCAGTATTTT,TRBV6-6,TRBD2,-,TRBJ2-3
CAWRGAGAGYSNQPQHF,TGTGCCTGGAGGGGGGCAGGGGCCGGGTATAGCAATCAGCCCCAGCATTTT,TRBV30,-,-,TRBJ1-5
CASSLAQNTGELFF,TGTGCCAGCAGCTTAGCACAGAACACCGGGGAGCTGTTTTTT,TRBV7-6,-,once,TRBJ2-2
CASSYSPSGIYNEQFF,TGTGCCAGCAGTTACTCCCCTAGCGGAATCTACAATGAGCAGTTCTTC,TRBV6-5,TRBD2,-,TRBJ2-1